The 5 T cell receptor beta chains in this list originate from one sample, sequenced in a study of shared clonotypes between healthy human individuals. Sequenced by immunoSEQ multiplex PCR; TCRdb stores in-frame clones only, minus some. The data contain roughly 660,000 clones, roughly 87% of them singletons. The sequenced sample was memory CD8+ T cells from PBMCs. Subset of the sample: CD45RO+ cells pooled with CCR7-negative TemRA cells. Every receptor here comes from a man between 18 and 29 years old in good health. Some clones in this sample may be carry-over from other donors' samples.

The rearrangement uses TRBV4-2 and TRBJ1-5, with TRBD1 matching over 7 bases. The CDR3 runs 16 residues. Looked up from germline, CDR1 is LGHNA and CDR2 is YNFKEQ. J was trimmed by 2 bases and V by 3 bases; bases with no gene match: 7. CDR3 in amino acids: CASSQPGQDGNQPQHF. The CDR3 DNA follows: TGTGCCAGCAGCCAGCCAGGACAGGACGGCAATCAGCCCCAGCATTTT.

The rearrangement uses TRBV27 and TRBJ2-7; D is ambiguous. Trimming cost V 2 bases and J 4 bases, with 15 bases left between them. Germline V gene data show CDR1 as MNHEY and CDR2 as SMNVEV (reference sequence). CDR3 size: 15 residues. CDR3 amino acids: CASSLTIGQQYEQYF. Here the CDR3 DNA reads TGTGCCAGCAGTTTAACTATCGGTCAGCAATACGAGCAGTACTTC.

The chain recombines TRBV27 with TRBJ1-4, with D possibly matching TRBD1 (6 bases). V dropped 8 bases and J dropped 7 bases, with 17 bases sitting between them. The length of the CDR3 is 14 residues. CDR1 MNHEY and CDR2 SMNVEV come from the germline V gene (reference sequence). The CDR3 loop reads CASCRVGASEKLFF. The CDR3 DNA reads as TGTGCCAGCTGTCGTGTGGGGGCTAGTGAAAAACTGTTTTTT.

This clone was observed a single time. J is TRBJ1-2 and V is TRBV5-1; D might be TRBD1 (5 bases). Deletions cut 4 bases from V and 8 bases from J, with 12 bases between. The CDR3 sequence is 12 residues long. CDR1 is SGHRS, CDR2 YFSETQ, per germline. The CDR3: CASSGDDFGYTF. The DNA for the CDR3 is TGCGCCAGCAGCGGGGACGATTTCGGCTACACCTTC. The whole variable domain, filled in from reference TRBV5-1 and TRBJ1-2, reads KAGVTQTPRYLIKTRGQQVTLSCSPISGHRSVSWYQQTPGQGLQFLFEYFSETQRNKGNFPGRFSGRQFSNSRSEMNVSTLELGDSALYLCASSGDDFGYTFGSGTRLTVV.

This sequence joins TRBV6-8 and TRBJ2-3; tentative D call: TRBD2 (5 bases). Germline V gene sequence: CDR1 MNHGY, CDR2 SAAAGT. The CDR3 extends over 14 amino acids. The V end lost 7 bases, the J end lost 0 bases, and 11 bases lay between the germline ends. The CDR3 reads CASMDGGSTDTQYF. CDR3 DNA: TGTGCCAGCATGGATGGCGGGAGCACAGATACGCAGTATTTT.